Sequencing of this TCR beta chain was carried out in a study of early stage breast cancer tumors. Regarding the study as a whole: Blood repertoires resembled normal breast more than tumor.

V shed 5 bases and J shed 2 bases, with 14 bases lying between them. Germline V gene sequence: CDR1 SGHRS, CDR2 YFSETQ. This CDR3 region has 14 residues. A word on this clone: Its antigen is as yet unknown.

Each sample had two DNA replicates, roughly 0.48 ug blood or about 1.5 ug tissue. The repertoire was sequenced with immunoSEQ multiplex PCR; TCRdb's copy has only in-frame clones and lacks some. The sample contains around 30,000 clones, 60% to 80% of which appear only once. The sequenced sample was breast tumor tissue. The source is a person between 30 and 45 years old with breast cancer. The rearrangement links TRBV5-1 to TRBJ2-7; tentatively, D is TRBD2 (6 bases). The CDR3 DNA reads TGCGCCAGCAGTCCGGGACTCGGCCCCTACGAGCAGTACTTC. Translating gives CASSPGLGPYEQYF.